The clone carrying this TCR beta chain was counted many times. Germline-derived CDR1 and CDR2 are SGHTA and FQGNSA. There are 14 residues in the CDR3. V lost 1 base and J lost 0, with 1 base in between. This sample was included in a study of CD8 T cells in ankylosing spondylitis. MiXCR, run by TCRdb on the 5' RACE reads, gives a single entry per CDR3 protein. The sample has 230,000 or so distinct CDR3 sequences, 18% seen once. This sequence was found in a male donor with ankylosing spondylitis or in good health (not recorded which). This sequence joins TRBV7-2 and TRBJ2-6, with unresolved D. The material sequenced was blood, either unsorted or a sorted T cell fraction (not recorded which). The CDR3 loop reads CASSLGSGANVLTF. For the CDR3, the DNA is TGTGCCAGCAGCTTAGGCTCTGGGGCCAACGTCCTGACTTTC.